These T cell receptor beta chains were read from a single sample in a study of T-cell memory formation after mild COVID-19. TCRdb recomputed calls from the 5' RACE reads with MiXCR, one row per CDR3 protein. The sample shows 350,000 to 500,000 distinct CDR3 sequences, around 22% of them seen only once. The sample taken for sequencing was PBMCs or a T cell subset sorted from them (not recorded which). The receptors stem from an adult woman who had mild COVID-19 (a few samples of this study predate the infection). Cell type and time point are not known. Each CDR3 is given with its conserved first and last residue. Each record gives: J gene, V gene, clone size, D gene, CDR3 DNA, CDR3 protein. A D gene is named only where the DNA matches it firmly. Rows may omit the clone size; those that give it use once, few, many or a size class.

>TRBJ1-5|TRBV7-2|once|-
TGTGCCAGCAGCTTAGCAACAGGAGGTTTACAGCCCCAGCATTTT
CASSLATGGLQPQHF
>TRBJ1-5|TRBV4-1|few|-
TGCGCCAGCAGCCAAGATGCCAGCAATCAGCCCCAGCATTTT
CASSQDASNQPQHF
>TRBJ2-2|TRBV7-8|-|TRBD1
TGTGCCAGCAGCCGCGGACAGGGGGCGAAGGCCGGGGAGCTGTTTTTT
CASSRGQGAKAGELFF
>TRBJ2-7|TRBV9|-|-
TGTGCCAGCAGCGGCACCGGGACCTACTCCTACGAGCAGTACTTC
CASSGTGTYSYEQYF
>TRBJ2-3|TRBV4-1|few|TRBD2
TGCGCCAGCAGCTCCCGCGGGGCGGGGGGTGTAGTGATAGATACGCAGTATTTT
CASSSRGAGGVVIDTQYF
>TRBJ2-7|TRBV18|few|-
TGTGCCAGCTCATATTCCGGGACTTTCGGAAACGAGCAGTACTTC
CASSYSGTFGNEQYF
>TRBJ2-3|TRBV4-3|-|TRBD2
TGCGCCAGCAGCAAGGGGTCTGCCGGGACTAGCCCAGATACGCAGTATTTT
CASSKGSAGTSPDTQYF
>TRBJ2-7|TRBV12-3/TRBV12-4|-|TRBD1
TGTGCCAGCAGCCGATACCGGGACAGGGCTGTCGAGCAGTACTTC
CASSRYRDRAVEQYF
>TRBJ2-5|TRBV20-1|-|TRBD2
TGCAGTGCCTCACTGCTGGGACTAGCGGGCGAGACCCAGTACTTC
CSASLLGLAGETQYF
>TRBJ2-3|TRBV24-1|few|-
TGTGCCACCAGTGATTTGGGGGCGGATACGCAGTATTTT
CATSDLGADTQYF
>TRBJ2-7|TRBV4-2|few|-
TGTGCCAGCAGCAACGGCGGGTCACAGGGAGCAAGGAACGAGCAGTACTTC
CASSNGGSQGARNEQYF
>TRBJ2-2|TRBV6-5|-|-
TGTGCCAGCAGTTACTGGCCAGGGCTGATTAGCACCGGGGAGCTGTTTTTT
CASSYWPGLISTGELFF
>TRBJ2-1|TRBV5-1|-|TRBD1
TGCGCCAGCAGCTCCCGCGGACAGGAGTACAATGAGCAGTTCTTC
CASSSRGQEYNEQFF
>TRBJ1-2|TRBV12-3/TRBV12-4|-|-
TGTGCCAGCAGTTTAAACAGGGATAACTATGGCTACACCTTC
CASSLNRDNYGYTF
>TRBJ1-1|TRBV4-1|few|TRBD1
TGCGCCAGCAGCCAAGAAAGACAGGGAGGGTTCACTGAAGCTTTCTTT
CASSQERQGGFTEAFF
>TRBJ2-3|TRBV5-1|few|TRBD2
TGCGCCAGCAGCTGGGGGGACTATAACACAGATACGCAGTATTTT
CASSWGDYNTDTQYF
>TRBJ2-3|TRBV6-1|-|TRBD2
TGTGCCAGCAGTGGACTAGCGGGAGCAGATACGCAGTATTTT
CASSGLAGADTQYF
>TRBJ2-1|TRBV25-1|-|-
TGTGCCAGCGGCCCGGTTCTTTCGGATGAGCAGTTCTTC
CASGPVLSDEQFF
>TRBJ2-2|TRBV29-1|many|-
TGCAGCGTTGGTGCAGGGACGAACACCGGGGAGCTGTTTTTT
CSVGAGTNTGELFF
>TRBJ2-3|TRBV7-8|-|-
TGTGCCAGCAGCTTAGCACATTCTAGCACAGATACGCAGTATTTT
CASSLAHSSTDTQYF
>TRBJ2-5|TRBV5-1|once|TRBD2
TGCGCCAGCAGCTTGCGGGGGGGAGTGGAGGAGACCCAGTACTTC
CASSLRGGVEETQYF
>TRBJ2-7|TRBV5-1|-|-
TGCGCCAGCAGCTCGGCATTATCGGACGGTGTCTCCTACGAGCAGTACTTC
CASSSALSDGVSYEQYF
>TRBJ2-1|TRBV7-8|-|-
TGTGCCAGCAGACTTACAGGGAGCTCCTACAATGAGCAGTTCTTC
CASRLTGSSYNEQFF
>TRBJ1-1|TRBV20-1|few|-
TGCAGTGCTTCCGGGGCGGCATCGAACACTGAAGCTTTCTTT
CSASGAASNTEAFF
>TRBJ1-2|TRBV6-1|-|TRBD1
TGTGCCAGCAGCGAGTCGGGACAGGGGTATGACGGCTACACCTTC
CASSESGQGYDGYTF
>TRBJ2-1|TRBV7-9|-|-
TGTGCCAGCAGCTTTTATCACCGTCCGTTTGATGAGCAGTTCTTC
CASSFYHRPFDEQFF
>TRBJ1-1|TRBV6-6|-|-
TGTGCCAGCGACAGCCTGAACACTGAAGCTTTCTTT
CASDSLNTEAFF
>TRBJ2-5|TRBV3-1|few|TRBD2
TGTGCCAGCAGCCCCCTCGGACTAGCGGGGGGAGAGACCCAGTACTTC
CASSPLGLAGGETQYF
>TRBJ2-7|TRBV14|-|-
TGTGCCAGCAGCTCCCTACCGGGAGCGGACTACGAGCAGTACTTC
CASSSLPGADYEQYF
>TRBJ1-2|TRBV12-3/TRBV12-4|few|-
TGTGCCAGCAGTTTATACCGGGGGTCTAGGAATGGCTACACCTTC
CASSLYRGSRNGYTF
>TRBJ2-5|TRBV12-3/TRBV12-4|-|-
TGTGCCAGCACCTCCGTAAGCCAGGGCCCTGCGTGGGAGACCCAGTACTTC
CASTSVSQGPAWETQYF
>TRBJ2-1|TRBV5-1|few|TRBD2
TGCGCCAGCAGCTGGAGCGGGGGGGCCGGAGATGAGCAGTTCTTC
CASSWSGGAGDEQFF
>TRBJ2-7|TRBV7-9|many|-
TGTGCCAGCAGCTTAGAGACAGGCGCCATGGGTCGGGAGCAGTACTTC
CASSLETGAMGREQYF
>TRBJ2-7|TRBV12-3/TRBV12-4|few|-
TGTGCCAGCAGTTCTAGGTGGCCCGGGGACTACGAGCAGTACTTC
CASSSRWPGDYEQYF
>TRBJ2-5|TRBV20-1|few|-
TGCAGTGCTAGAGTCGTGGCATCCCAAGAGACCCAGTACTTC
CSARVVASQETQYF
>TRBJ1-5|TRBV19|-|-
TGTGCCAGTAGTATAGATAAAGGGAGGAGCAATCAGCCCCAGCATTTT
CASSIDKGRSNQPQHF
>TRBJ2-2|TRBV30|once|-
TGTGCCTGGAGTGTGAAAGGGGGTCTGTCCACCGGGGAGCTGTTTTTT
CAWSVKGGLSTGELFF
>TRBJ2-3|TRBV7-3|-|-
TGTGCCAGCAGCGCCGGTCCCAGTTTTCGCACAGATACGCAGTATTTT
CASSAGPSFRTDTQYF
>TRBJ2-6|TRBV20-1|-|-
TGCAGTGCTGGGCCCTCTGGGGCCAACGTCCTGACTTTC
CSAGPSGANVLTF
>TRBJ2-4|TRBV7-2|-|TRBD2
TGTGCCAGCAGGAACAACCCCGGGACTAGAAACATTCAGTACTTC
CASRNNPGTRNIQYF
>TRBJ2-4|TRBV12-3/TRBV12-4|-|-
TGTGCCAGCAGTTTAGGGCCCGGGTTCGGGAGTACGCACATTCAGTACTTC
CASSLGPGFGSTHIQYF
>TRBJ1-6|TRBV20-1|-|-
TGCAGTGCTTTTCAGGGGAGCTCCTATAATTCACCCCTCCACTTT
CSAFQGSSYNSPLHF
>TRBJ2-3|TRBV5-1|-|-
TGCGCCAGCAGCTTGGACAGGGCGACAGGAGATACGCAGTATTTT
CASSLDRATGDTQYF
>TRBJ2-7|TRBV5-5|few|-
TGTGCCAGCAGTCCCGGGCGGTACGAGCAGTACTTC
CASSPGRYEQYF
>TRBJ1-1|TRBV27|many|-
TGTGCCAGCAGTTTTCGAGGAAACACTGAAGCTTTCTTT
CASSFRGNTEAFF
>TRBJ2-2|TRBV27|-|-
TGTGCCAGCAGTTTCCTAGCGTTGACCGGGGAGCTGTTTTTT
CASSFLALTGELFF
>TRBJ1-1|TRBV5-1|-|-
TGCGCCAGCAGCTTGGAGGACAGCCTGAACACTGAAGCTTTCTTT
CASSLEDSLNTEAFF
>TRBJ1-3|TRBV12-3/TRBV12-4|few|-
TGTGCCAGCAGTTTAAGTCTCGCCGGAAACACCATATATTTT
CASSLSLAGNTIYF
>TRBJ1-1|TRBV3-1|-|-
TGTGCCAGCAGCCAGGGGATCGCTGAAGCTTTCTTT
CASSQGIAEAFF
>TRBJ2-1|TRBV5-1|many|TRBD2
TGCGCCAGCAGCTTGGGAGGGAGGGCCGAGAATGAGCAGTTCTTC
CASSLGGRAENEQFF
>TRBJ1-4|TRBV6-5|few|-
TGTGCCAGCAGCCCACATCCGGGGAGTTCAACTAATGAAAAACTGTTTTTT
CASSPHPGSSTNEKLFF
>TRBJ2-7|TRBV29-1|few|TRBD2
TGCAGCGTTGGGCTAGCGGGCTACGAGCAGTACTTC
CSVGLAGYEQYF
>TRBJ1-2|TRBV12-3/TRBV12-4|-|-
TGTGCCAGTCATCGGAGGGGAGGGATGTCAACTAACTATGGCTACACCTTC
CASHRRGGMSTNYGYTF
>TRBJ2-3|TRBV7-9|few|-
TGTGCCAGCAGCCCACCCGCAGATACGCAGTATTTT
CASSPPADTQYF
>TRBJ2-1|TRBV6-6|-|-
TGTGCCAGCAGTTACGTAGGGGGGGCCGTCAATGAGCAGTTCTTC
CASSYVGGAVNEQFF
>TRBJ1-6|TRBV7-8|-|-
TGTGCCAGCAGCTTAGGCTCAGAATATTTAAGATCACCCCTCCACTTT
CASSLGSEYLRSPLHF
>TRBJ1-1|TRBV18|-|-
TGTGCCAGCTCCCAGGTGGGAATGAACACTGAAGCTTTCTTT
CASSQVGMNTEAFF